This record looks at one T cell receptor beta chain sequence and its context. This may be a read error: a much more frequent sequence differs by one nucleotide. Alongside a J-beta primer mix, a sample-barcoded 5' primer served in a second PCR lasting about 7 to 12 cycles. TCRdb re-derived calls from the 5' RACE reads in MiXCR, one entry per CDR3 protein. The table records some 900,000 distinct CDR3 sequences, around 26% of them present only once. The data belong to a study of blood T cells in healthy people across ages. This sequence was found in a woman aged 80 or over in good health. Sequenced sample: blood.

This CDR3 reads CASSVRSPNNYGYTF. In nucleotides, the CDR3 is TGTGCCAGCAGCGTGAGGTCCCCAAATAACTATGGCTACACCTTC. The chain has TRBV7-9 and TRBJ1-2; D call uncertain. The CDR3 is 15 residues long. V was clipped by 5 bases and J by 1 base, with 14 bases between them. Germline CDR1 reads SEHNR; CDR2 reads FQNEAQ (reference sequence).